Below, 21 T cell receptor beta chains from the same sample are listed, as sequenced in a study of shared clonotypes between healthy human individuals. The protocol was immunoSEQ multiplex PCR, while the TCRdb copy is restricted to in-frame clones and leaves out a portion. Of 2 million to 3 million clones in the sample, 80% to 95% were seen once. The sequenced sample consisted of naive CD4+ T cells from PBMCs. Documented subset: CD45RA+ positively selected. The receptors were sampled from a man between 18 and 35 years old in good health. Some clones in this sample may be carry-over from other donors' samples.

As regards this clone: The identical CDR3 is also encoded by other nucleotide sequences in the sample. The V and J genes are TRBV28 and TRBJ1-5; 9 positions agree with TRBD1. Germline CDR1 and CDR2: MDHEN and SYDVKM. Germline trimming cut 2 bases from V and 5 bases from J; bases unmatched to any gene: 1. The CDR3 loop spans 14 amino acids. The CDR3 DNA reads as TGTGCCAGCAGTTTAAGACAGGGGGATCAGCCCCAGCATTTT. It specifies CASSLRQGDQPQHF.

Concerning this clone itself: Other nucleotide sequences in the sample specify the same CDR3. The V gene is TRBV2, the J gene TRBJ1-1; TRBD1 might be the D (5 bases). Germline lookup yields CDR1 SNHLY and CDR2 FYNNEI. The CDR3 sequence is 14 residues long. CDR3 nucleotide sequence: TGTGACTCGACGCTTCAGGGTGCGGGCACTGAAGCTTTCTTT. Amino acid sequence: CDSTLQGAGTEAFF.

The J gene is TRBJ2-3, the V gene TRBV7-9; 14 positions match TRBD2. Germline trimming cut 5 bases from V and 4 bases from J; bases unmatched to any gene: 5. The CDR3 runs 16 residues. Germline lookup yields CDR1 SEHNR and CDR2 FQNEAQ (reference sequence). DNA of the CDR3: TGTGCCAGCAGCGCCGGACTAGCGGGAGGTTCAGATACGCAGTATTTT. Translating gives CASSAGLAGGSDTQYF.

The V and J genes are TRBV2 and TRBJ2-7; weak D call: TRBD2 (6 bases). CDR1 is SNHLY, CDR2 FYNNEI, per germline. The CDR3 covers 12 residues. With 6 bases removed from V and 3 bases from J, the gap between germline ends came to 9 bases. The CDR3 coding sequence is TGTGCCAGCAGCCCGGGACTCTACGAGCAGTACTTC. The encoded protein is CASSPGLYEQYF.

The chain combines TRBV7-9 with TRBJ2-5, with TRBD2 matching over 7 bases. From germline, CDR1 is SEHNR and CDR2 FQNEAQ (reference sequence). The V segment lost 3 bases and the J segment 11 bases; nucleotides outside the gene matches: 9. The CDR3 loop spans 13 amino acids. The CDR3 DNA is TGTGCCAGCAGCTTTGGACGTGTGCGGGAGCAGTACTTC. Translated: CASSFGRVREQYF.

The chain is built from TRBV27 and TRBJ2-7; D not certain. This CDR3 spans 18 amino acids. Germline V lookup: CDR1 MNHEY, CDR2 SMNVEV (reference sequence). Deletions cut 3 bases from V and 1 base from J, with 22 bases between. CDR3 DNA sequence: TGTGCCAGCAGTTTCTCCCCTCTCGGCAGCCTTTCATCCTACGAGCAGTACTTC. Protein sequence: CASSFSPLGSLSSYEQYF.

The rearrangement uses TRBV7-9 and TRBJ2-1; D may be TRBD1 or TRBD2 (5 bases each). Germline CDR1 is SEHNR and CDR2 is FQNEAQ (reference sequence). Deletions cut 11 bases from V and 2 bases from J, with 10 bases between. The CDR3 runs to 12 residues. The CDR3 spells CAVGETYNEQFF. The CDR3 DNA reads as TGTGCCGTGGGGGAGACCTACAATGAGCAGTTCTTC. Filled out from reference TRBV7-9 and TRBJ2-1, the complete variable domain reads DTGVSQNPRHKITKRGQNVTFRCDPISEHNRLYWYRQTLGQGPEFLTYFQNEAQLEKSRLLSDRFSAERPKGSFSTLEIQRTEQGDSAMYLCAVGETYNEQFFGPGTRLTVL.

This clone was observed a single time. Other DNA sequences of this sample code for an identical CDR3. The chain employs TRBV11-3 and TRBJ2-7; D is unclear. Trimming took 1 base from V and 0 from J, leaving 7 bases between them. CDR3 size: 14 residues. The germline gives CDR1 SGHNT, CDR2 YENEEA. In DNA form, the CDR3 reads TGTGCCAGCAGCTTAGGTGCGAGCTCCTACGAGCAGTACTTC. This translates into CASSLGASSYEQYF.

The rearrangement links TRBV11-2 to TRBJ2-1, with no clear D. The CDR3 extends over 12 amino acids. The germline V gene encodes CDR1 SGHAT and CDR2 FQNNGV. Trimming shortened V by 6 bases and J by 10 bases, and 13 bases separated the two germline ends. The CDR3 DNA follows: TGTGCCAGCAGTGCGACTTGGACCGAGCAGTTCTTC. Translating gives CASSATWTEQFF.

The chain recombines TRBV28 with TRBJ2-1; 10 nucleotides line up with TRBD2. The length of the CDR3 is 18 residues. CDR1 and CDR2 (germline): MDHEN, SYDVKM. The ends lost 2 bases at V and 7 bases at J; junction bases unmatched: 14. The CDR3 protein is CASSLQKIAGGKLNEQFF. In DNA, the CDR3 is TGTGCCAGCAGTTTACAAAAAATAGCGGGAGGTAAACTGAATGAGCAGTTCTTC.

The chain is built from TRBV5-1 and TRBJ2-3; possible D gene TRBD1, 6 bases. The CDR3 covers 14 residues. Trimming stripped 4 bases from V and 2 bases from J, with 11 bases between. The germline V gene encodes CDR1 SGHRS and CDR2 YFSETQ. CDR3 residues: CASSNRDNTDTQYF. The CDR3 region has the DNA TGCGCCAGCAGCAACCGGGACAACACAGATACGCAGTATTTT.

The rearrangement uses TRBV5-1 and TRBJ1-5; D is perhaps TRBD1 (6 bases). The V end lost 4 bases, the J end lost 4 bases, and 9 bases lay between the germline ends. Germline V gene data show CDR1 as SGHRS and CDR2 as YFSETQ. This CDR3 contains 13 residues. CDR3 amino acids: CASSGQPNQPQHF. The CDR3 DNA reads TGCGCCAGCAGCGGACAGCCTAATCAGCCCCAGCATTTT.

The chain combines TRBV6-5 with TRBJ1-4, with D tentatively TRBD1 (5 bases). Deletions cut 0 bases from V and 8 bases from J, with 13 bases between. CDR1 and CDR2 from the germline V gene are MNHEY and SVGAGI. The CDR3 consists of 15 residues. CDR3: CASSYSSRGGEKLFF. DNA of the CDR3: TGTGCCAGCAGTTACTCGAGTAGGGGTGGAGAAAAACTGTTTTTT.

This chain uses TRBV11-3 with TRBJ2-2; 7 nucleotides match TRBD2. J lost 2 bases, V lost 0 bases, and 9 bases had no gene match. In germline, CDR1 is SGHNT, CDR2 YENEEA. The CDR3 runs 18 residues. CDR3 protein: CASSLDLGGLSNTGELFF. Written as DNA, the CDR3 is TGTGCCAGCAGCTTAGATCTGGGAGGGCTATCCAACACCGGGGAGCTGTTTTTT. Supplemented by reference TRBV11-3 and TRBJ2-2, the full variable domain reads EAGVVQSPRYKIIEKKQPVAFWCNPISGHNTLYWYLQNLGQGPELLIRYENEEAVDDSQLPKDRFSAERLKGVDSTLKIQPAELGDSAVYLCASSLDLGGLSNTGELFFGEGSRLTVL.

This clone was picked up a small number of times. The chain recombines TRBV4-1 with TRBJ1-4; possibly TRBD1 for D (5 bases). Trimming removed 1 base at V and 5 bases at J, with 8 bases between. The CDR3 loop spans 14 amino acids. The germline gives CDR1 MGHRA, CDR2 YSYEKL. CDR3 in amino acids: CASSQGRVNEKLFF. In nucleotides, the CDR3 is TGCGCCAGCAGCCAAGGCAGGGTCAATGAAAAACTGTTTTTT.

This clone was seen only once. V is TRBV5-1 and J is TRBJ2-3; 11 positions agree with TRBD1. J gave up 6 bases and V 1 base, and 7 bases lay outside the gene matches. The germline CDR1 and CDR2 sequences are SGHRS and YFSETQ. This CDR3 has 16 residues. The CDR3 region is CASSLPRTGGSDTQYF. In nucleotides, the CDR3 is TGCGCCAGCAGCTTGCCGCGGACAGGGGGCTCGGATACGCAGTATTTT.

On this clone itself: The same CDR3 is also encoded by other DNA sequences in this sample. V and J are TRBV5-1 and TRBJ2-7, with D possibly TRBD2 on 6 matching bases. Germline CDR1 reads SGHRS; CDR2 reads YFSETQ. The CDR3 has 14 amino acids. Trimming cost V 4 bases and J 0 bases, with 11 bases left between them. The CDR3 region has the DNA TGCGCCAGCAGCCCAGGCGGGGTCTCCTACGAGCAGTACTTC. It is translated as CASSPGGVSYEQYF.

The J gene is TRBJ1-2, the V gene TRBV27; 10 bases match TRBD1. CDR3 size: 14 residues. The germline gives CDR1 MNHEY, CDR2 SMNVEV (reference sequence). The trim removed 6 bases at V and 4 bases at J, leaving 5 bases unmatched. The CDR3 sequence is CASRRTGGSYGYTF. The CDR3 DNA follows: TGTGCCAGCAGACGGACAGGGGGTAGCTATGGCTACACCTTC.

The chain recombines TRBV5-1 with TRBJ1-3; D is ambiguous. Trimming took off 0 bases at V and 0 bases at J, with 10 bases between the two ends. Germline V gene sequence: CDR1 SGHRS, CDR2 YFSETQ. This CDR3 is built from 16 residues. The DNA of the CDR3 is TGCGCCAGCAGCTTGGAGACATCATTCTCTGGAAACACCATATATTTT. Amino acids: CASSLETSFSGNTIYF.

This CDR3 is CASSVGGSAAGYTF. The DNA of the CDR3 is TGTGCCAGCAGCGTGGGAGGTTCCGCCGCTGGCTACACCTTC. J is TRBJ1-2 and V is TRBV9; D gene uncertain. Germline-derived CDR1 and CDR2 are SGDLS and YYNGEE. The ends were cut back, 2 bases at V and 7 bases at J, with 15 bases in the middle. The CDR3 spans 14 residues. The complete variable domain, with remaining parts taken from reference TRBV9 and TRBJ1-2, reads DSGVTQTPKHLITATGQRVTLRCSPRSGDLSVYWYQQSLDQGLQFLIQYYNGEERAKGNILERFSAQQFPDLHSELNLSSLELGDSALYFCASSVGGSAAGYTFGSGTRLTVV.

To note about this clone: The same CDR3 also results from other DNA sequences found in this sample. The chain has TRBV9 and TRBJ2-7; 10 nucleotides align to TRBD2. The germline CDR1 and CDR2 sequences are SGDLS and YYNGEE. V was pared by 0 bases and J by 4 bases, with 4 bases of the junction left unmatched. The CDR3 spans 15 residues. The CDR3, as DNA: TGTGCCAGCAGCGTAGGGCTAGCGGGGGATTACGAGCAGTACTTC. Its protein is CASSVGLAGDYEQYF.